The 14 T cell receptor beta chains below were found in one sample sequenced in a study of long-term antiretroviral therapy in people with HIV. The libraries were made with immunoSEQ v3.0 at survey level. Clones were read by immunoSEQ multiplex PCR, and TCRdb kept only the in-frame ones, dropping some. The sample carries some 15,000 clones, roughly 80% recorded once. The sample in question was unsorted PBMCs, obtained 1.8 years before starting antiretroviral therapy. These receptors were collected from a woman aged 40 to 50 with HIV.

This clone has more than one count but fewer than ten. CDR3 in amino acids: CASSYSSQGLNQPQHF. For the CDR3, the DNA is TGTGCCAGCAGTTACTCTTCACAGGGGTTGAACCAGCCCCAGCATTTT. This chain joins TRBV6-5 and TRBJ1-5; TRBD1 matches at 7 bases. Germline values: CDR1 MNHEY, CDR2 SVGAGI. V gave up 0 bases and J gave up 7 bases; unmatched junction bases: 9. This CDR3 has 16 residues.

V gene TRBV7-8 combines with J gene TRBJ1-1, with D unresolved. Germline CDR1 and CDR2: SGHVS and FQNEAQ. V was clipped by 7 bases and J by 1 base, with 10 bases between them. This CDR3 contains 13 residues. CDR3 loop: CASKTDPNTEAFF. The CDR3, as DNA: TGTGCCAGCAAAACAGACCCGAACACTGAAGCTTTCTTT.

This chain's CDR3 is CASRGPDTQYF. The DNA of the CDR3 is TGTGCCAGCAGAGGTCCAGATACGCAGTATTTT. The chain is built from TRBV25-1 and TRBJ2-3, with D unclear. Germline V gives CDR1 MGHDK, CDR2 SYGVNS. The length of the CDR3 is 11 residues. V lost 6 bases, J lost 4 bases, and 5 bases lay in between. Looking up the rest from reference TRBV25-1 and TRBJ2-3 gives the full variable domain: EADIYQTPRYLVIGTGKKITLECSQTMGHDKMYWYQQDPGMELHLIHYSYGVNSTEKGDLSSESTVSRIRTEHFPLTLESARPSHTSQYLCASRGPDTQYFGPGTRLTVL.

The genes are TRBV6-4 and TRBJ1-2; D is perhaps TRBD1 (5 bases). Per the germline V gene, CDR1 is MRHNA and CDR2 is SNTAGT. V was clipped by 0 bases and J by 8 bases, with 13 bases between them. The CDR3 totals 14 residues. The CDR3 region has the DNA TGTGCCAGCAGTGACTCGGGGGTTAGAAGGGGCTACACCTTC. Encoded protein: CASSDSGVRRGYTF.

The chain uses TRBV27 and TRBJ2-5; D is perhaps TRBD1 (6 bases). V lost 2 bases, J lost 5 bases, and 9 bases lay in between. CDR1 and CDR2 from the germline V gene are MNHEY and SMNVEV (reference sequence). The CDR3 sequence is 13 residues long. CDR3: CASSLQGHETQYF. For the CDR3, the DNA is TGTGCCAGCAGTTTACAGGGACACGAGACCCAGTACTTC.

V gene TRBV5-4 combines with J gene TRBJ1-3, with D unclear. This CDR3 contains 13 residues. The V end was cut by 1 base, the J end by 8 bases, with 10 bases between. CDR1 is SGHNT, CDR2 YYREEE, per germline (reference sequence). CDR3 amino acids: CASSLPIADTIYF. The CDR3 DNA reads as TGTGCCAGCAGCTTGCCGATAGCAGACACCATATATTTT.

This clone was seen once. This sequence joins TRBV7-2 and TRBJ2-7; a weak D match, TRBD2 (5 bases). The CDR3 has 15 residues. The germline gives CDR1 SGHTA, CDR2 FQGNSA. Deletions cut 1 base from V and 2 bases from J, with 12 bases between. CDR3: CASSLGGNGAYEQYF. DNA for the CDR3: TGTGCCAGCAGCTTAGGTGGTAACGGGGCCTACGAGCAGTACTTC.

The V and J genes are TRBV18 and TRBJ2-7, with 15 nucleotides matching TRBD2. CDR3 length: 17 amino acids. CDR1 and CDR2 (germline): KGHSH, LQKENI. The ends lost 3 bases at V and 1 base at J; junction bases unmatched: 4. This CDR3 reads CASSPPGLAGGSYEQYF. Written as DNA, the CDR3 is TGTGCCAGCTCACCTCCGGGACTAGCGGGAGGATCCTACGAGCAGTACTTC.

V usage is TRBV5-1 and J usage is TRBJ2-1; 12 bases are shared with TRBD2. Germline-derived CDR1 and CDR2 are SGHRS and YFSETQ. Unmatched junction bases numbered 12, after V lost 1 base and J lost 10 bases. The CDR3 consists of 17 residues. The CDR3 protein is CASSLSWTSGTENEQFF. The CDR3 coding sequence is TGCGCCAGCAGCTTGTCATGGACTAGCGGGACGGAGAACGAGCAGTTCTTC.

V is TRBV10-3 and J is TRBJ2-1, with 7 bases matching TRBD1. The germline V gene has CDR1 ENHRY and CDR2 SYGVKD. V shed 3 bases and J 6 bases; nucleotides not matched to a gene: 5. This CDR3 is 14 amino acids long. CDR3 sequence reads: CAISDPQGPNEQFF. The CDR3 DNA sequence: TGTGCCATCAGTGATCCACAGGGGCCCAATGAGCAGTTCTTC.

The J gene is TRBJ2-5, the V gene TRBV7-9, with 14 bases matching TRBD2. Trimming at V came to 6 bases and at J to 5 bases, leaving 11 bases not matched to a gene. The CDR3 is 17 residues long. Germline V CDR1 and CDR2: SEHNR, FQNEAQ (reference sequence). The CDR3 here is CASSSRLAGGIGETQYF. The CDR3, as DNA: TGTGCCAGCAGTTCGAGACTAGCGGGAGGGATAGGGGAGACCCAGTACTTC.

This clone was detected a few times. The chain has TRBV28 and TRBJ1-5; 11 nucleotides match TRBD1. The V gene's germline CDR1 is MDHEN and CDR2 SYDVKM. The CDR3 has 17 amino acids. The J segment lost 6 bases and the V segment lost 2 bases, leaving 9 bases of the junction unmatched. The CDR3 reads CASSLPDRGLRSQPQHF. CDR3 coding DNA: TGTGCCAGCAGTTTACCGGACAGGGGGCTTCGTAGTCAGCCCCAGCATTTT.

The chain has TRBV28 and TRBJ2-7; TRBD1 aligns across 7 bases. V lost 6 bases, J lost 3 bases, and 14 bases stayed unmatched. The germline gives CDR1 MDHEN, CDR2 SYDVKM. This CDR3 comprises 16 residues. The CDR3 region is CASRFVGLQGDYEQYF. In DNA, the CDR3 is TGTGCCAGCAGATTTGTAGGCTTGCAGGGGGACTACGAGCAGTACTTC.

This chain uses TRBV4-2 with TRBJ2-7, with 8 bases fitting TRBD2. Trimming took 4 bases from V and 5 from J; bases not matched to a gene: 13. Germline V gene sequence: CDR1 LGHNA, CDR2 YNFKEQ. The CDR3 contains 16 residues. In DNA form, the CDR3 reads TGTGCCAGCAGCCCGGCAATTGGAGCGGGAGTCCACGAGCAGTACTTC. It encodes CASSPAIGAGVHEQYF.